Listed below are T cell receptor beta chains from one sample, sequenced in a study of OX40 agonist ivuxolimab in advanced cancers. TCRdb's copy holds only in-frame clones and misses some; the assay was immunoSEQ multiplex PCR. The data hold 30,000 to 40,000 clones, with over 85% observed a single time. The sample consisted of CD4+ or CD8+ T cells sorted from blood, taken in a trial of the OX40 agonist ivuxolimab. These receptors were collected from an adult with an advanced solid tumor such as melanoma, head and neck, liver or kidney cancer. Both conserved end residues are part of each CDR3. The D gene is left open where the match is weak. Expanded clones get a size class; other rows say once, few or many, or leave the size out.

NA,TRBJ1-4,TRBV5-1,NA,TGCGCCAGCAGGAGGGGTACTAATGAAAAACTGTTTTTT,CASRRGTNEKLFF
NA,TRBJ2-1,TRBV5-1,NA,TGCGCCAGCAGCTTACTCGGGGCAGACAATGAGCAGTTCTTC,CASSLLGADNEQFF
NA,TRBJ2-7,TRBV5-8,TRBD1,TGTGCCAGCAGCTTCAGGGGGCGTGAGCAGTACTTC,CASSFRGREQYF
NA,TRBJ2-2,TRBV5-4,TRBD2,TGTGCCAGCAGCTCCGGGACTAGCGGGAGATGGGGCACCGGGGAGCTGTTTTTT,CASSSGTSGRWGTGELFF
NA,TRBJ1-1,TRBV7-2,TRBD1,TGTGCCAGCAGCCTGAACAGGGGGGGAACTGAAGCTTTCTTT,CASSLNRGGTEAFF
once,TRBJ2-6,TRBV27,NA,TGTGCCAGCAGTCTCCTCGGGTTGGGGGCCAACGTCCTGACTTTC,CASSLLGLGANVLTF
once,TRBJ2-6,TRBV4-1,NA,TGCGCCAGCAGCCAAGATCGATCGTTCTCTGGGGCCAACGTCCTGACTTTC,CASSQDRSFSGANVLTF
NA,TRBJ2-5,TRBV5-1,NA,TGCGCCAGCAGCCTGGGCCGGTGGCAGGGGTTTCTGGAGACCCAGTACTTC,CASSLGRWQGFLETQYF
NA,TRBJ2-2,TRBV5-6,NA,TGTGCCAGCAGCATTCTGGCAGGGAACACCGGGGAGCTGTTTTTT,CASSILAGNTGELFF
few,TRBJ2-7,TRBV7-6,NA,TGTGCCAGCAGCTCGGGACCAAACTACGAGCAGTACTTC,CASSSGPNYEQYF
NA,TRBJ1-4,TRBV10-2,NA,TGCGCCAGCAGTGAGTCGAGTCGGACCCAGCTTACTAATGAAAAACTGTTTTTT,CASSESSRTQLTNEKLFF
NA,TRBJ1-2,TRBV30,TRBD1,TGTGCCTGGAGGAAACCAGCAGGGGGCCATGGCTACACCTTC,CAWRKPAGGHGYTF
NA,TRBJ2-7,TRBV28,TRBD2,TGTGCCACCGGGCTAGCGGAACTTACCTACGAGCAGTACTTC,CATGLAELTYEQYF
NA,TRBJ2-5,TRBV13,NA,TGTGCCAGCAGCCAGGGGAGGGCTTCCCCAACCCAGTACTTC,CASSQGRASPTQYF
NA,TRBJ1-6,TRBV5-1,TRBD1,TGCGCCAGCAGCTCCGGGACAGGGACTCGTAATTCACCCCTCCACTTT,CASSSGTGTRNSPLHF
NA,TRBJ2-7,TRBV11-3,NA,TGTGCCAGCAGCCCCAAGACTAGGGTGAACTACGAGCAGTACTTC,CASSPKTRVNYEQYF
NA,TRBJ1-2,TRBV4-1,NA,TGCGCCAGCTTGGGGGTTACAGGGAGTAACTATGGCTACACCTTC,CASLGVTGSNYGYTF
NA,TRBJ2-1,TRBV27,NA,TGTGCCAGCAGCCGAAAGGGACTGTCCTACAATGAGCAGTTCTTC,CASSRKGLSYNEQFF
few,TRBJ2-4,TRBV19,TRBD1,TGTGCCAGTAGCCCGGGACAGGGGAGATACATTCAGTACTTC,CASSPGQGRYIQYF
few,TRBJ1-2,TRBV18,TRBD1,TGTGCCAGCTCACCTCGGACAGGGGAAAGCTATGGCTACACCTTC,CASSPRTGESYGYTF
NA,TRBJ2-6,TRBV10-3,NA,TGTGCCATCAGAGGACACGCCTCTGGGGCCAACGTCCTGACTTTC,CAIRGHASGANVLTF
NA,TRBJ2-1,TRBV5-1,NA,TGCGCCAGCAGCTTGACTAGCCGCACCTACAATGAGCAGTTCTTC,CASSLTSRTYNEQFF
NA,TRBJ2-7,TRBV6-5,NA,TGTGCCAGCACCCAACGGGGCGGGATTGGCTACGAGCAGTACTTC,CASTQRGGIGYEQYF
NA,TRBJ1-1,TRBV11-2,NA,TGTGCCAGCAGCTTAACCCTGACTGGAGTGAACACTGAAGCTTTCTTT,CASSLTLTGVNTEAFF
once,TRBJ1-5,TRBV2,NA,TGTGCCAGCTCGAAGGGAGACCGGGGCAATCAGCCCCAGCATTTT,CASSKGDRGNQPQHF
once,TRBJ2-5,TRBV5-1,NA,TGCGCCAGCAGCCCGGGACCCCGTGGGGAGACCCAGTACTTC,CASSPGPRGETQYF
few,TRBJ2-7,TRBV5-1,TRBD2,TGCGCCAGCAGCTTGGGGTGGACTAGCGGGAGTAAGGACGAGCAGTACTTC,CASSLGWTSGSKDEQYF
NA,TRBJ2-7,TRBV5-1,TRBD2,TGCGCCAGCAGCGGCAGTTCTAGCGGGGCCTACGAGCAGTACTTC,CASSGSSSGAYEQYF
NA,TRBJ2-1,TRBV9,NA,TGTGCCAGCAGCGTAGCTGAGAGGGCCGATGAGCAGTTCTTC,CASSVAERADEQFF
NA,TRBJ1-2,TRBV5-1,NA,TGCGCCAGCAGCTTGGATCCGAAAAACTATGGCTACACCTTC,CASSLDPKNYGYTF
NA,TRBJ2-2,TRBV5-1,TRBD2,TGCGCCAGCAGGTCTCGGGAGGACGGGGAGCTGTTTTTT,CASRSREDGELFF
NA,TRBJ1-6,TRBV7-9,TRBD1,TGTGCCAGCAGCACAACCGCAGGGGGCGCTTATTCACCCCTCCACTTT,CASSTTAGGAYSPLHF